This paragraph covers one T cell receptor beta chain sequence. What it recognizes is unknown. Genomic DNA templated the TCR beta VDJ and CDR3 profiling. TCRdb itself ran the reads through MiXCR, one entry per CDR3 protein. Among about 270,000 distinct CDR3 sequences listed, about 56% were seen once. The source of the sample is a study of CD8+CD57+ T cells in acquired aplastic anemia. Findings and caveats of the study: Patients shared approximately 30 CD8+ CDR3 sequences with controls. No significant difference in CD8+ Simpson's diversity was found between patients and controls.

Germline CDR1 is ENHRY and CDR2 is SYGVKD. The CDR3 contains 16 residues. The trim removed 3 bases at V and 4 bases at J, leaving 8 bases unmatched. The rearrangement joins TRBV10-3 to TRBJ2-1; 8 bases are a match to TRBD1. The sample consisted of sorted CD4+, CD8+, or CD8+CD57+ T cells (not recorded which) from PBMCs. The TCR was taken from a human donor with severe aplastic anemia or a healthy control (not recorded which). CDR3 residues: CAISDIGQGQYNEQFF. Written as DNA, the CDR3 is TGTGCCATCAGTGATATTGGACAGGGTCAATACAATGAGCAGTTCTTC.